Listed below are T cell receptor beta chains from one sample, sequenced in a study of T cell responses to AZD1222 COVID-19 vaccine. The data were produced by immunoSEQ multiplex PCR, yet TCRdb's version contains in-frame clones alone and is incomplete. The sample has around 150,000 clones, approximately 84% seen once. Sample: peripheral blood, taken on day 0 of AZD1222 vaccination. These receptors were obtained from an adult in good health. Both conserved end residues are part of each CDR3. The D gene is left open where the match is weak. Clone size appears in some rows only: once, few, many, or a class for an expanded clone.

D gene | J gene | clone size | V gene | CDR3 DNA | CDR3 protein
TRBD1 | TRBJ1-6 | . | TRBV5-4 | TGTGCCAGCAGCTTGTTGGGTTCGGGACAGAATTCACCCCTCCACTTT | CASSLLGSGQNSPLHF
TRBD1 | TRBJ2-5 | . | TRBV6-5 | TGTGCCAGCAGTTACGTAGGCCAGGGGGTATCAGAGACCCAGTACTTC | CASSYVGQGVSETQYF
. | TRBJ1-5 | . | TRBV7-2 | TGTGCCAGCAGCTTCGACTTTAATCAGCCCCAGCATTTT | CASSFDFNQPQHF
. | TRBJ1-6 | . | TRBV5-8 | TGTGCCAGCAGCTCTAGATGGGGAAATTCACCCCTCCACTTT | CASSSRWGNSPLHF
. | TRBJ2-7 | . | TRBV5-1 | TGCGCCAGCAGCCGCGGGACAGACGAGCAGTACTTC | CASSRGTDEQYF
. | TRBJ1-3 | . | TRBV27 | TGTGCCAGCAGTAGCCGATACGACGCTGGAAACACCATATATTTT | CASSSRYDAGNTIYF
. | TRBJ2-7 | . | TRBV28 | TGTGCCAGCATTGGGGGGAGCCGGACAGTTTACGAGCAGTACTTC | CASIGGSRTVYEQYF
TRBD1 | TRBJ1-2 | . | TRBV3-1/TRBV3-2 | TGTGCCAGCAGCCAAGTCAACACGAGGAAGGACAGGCCAAACTATGGCTACACCTTC | CASSQVNTRKDRPNYGYTF
TRBD1 | TRBJ1-4 | . | TRBV9 | TGTGCCAGCACCCCCGGGACAGGTTATGAAAAACTGTTTTTT | CASTPGTGYEKLFF
. | TRBJ2-4 | . | TRBV7-8 | TGTGCCAGCAGCTTAGTTGCGACGGGGGCCAAAAACATTCAGTACTTC | CASSLVATGAKNIQYF
. | TRBJ2-7 | . | TRBV20-1 | TGCAGTGCTAGTCAGGGATGGGGCGGGGAGCAGTACTTC | CSASQGWGGEQYF
. | TRBJ1-2 | . | TRBV5-6 | TGTGCCAGCAGCTTGGAGAGGGGACCTAACTATGGCTACACCTTC | CASSLERGPNYGYTF
. | TRBJ1-2 | . | TRBV4-2 | TGTGCCAGCAGCCCTTCGGACGCAGCTAACTATGGCTACACCTTC | CASSPSDAANYGYTF
. | TRBJ2-4 | . | TRBV19 | TGTGCCTCGAAGGAGGGTACAGCCAAAAACATTCAGTACTTC | CASKEGTAKNIQYF
. | TRBJ2-1 | . | TRBV12-5 | TGTGCTAGTGGTTTGAACTACAATGAGCAGTTCTTC | CASGLNYNEQFF
. | TRBJ2-1 | . | TRBV5-1 | TGCGCCAGCAGCGCAGGTTTACCCGGGATTTCCTCCTACAATGAGCAGTTCTTC | CASSAGLPGISSYNEQFF
. | TRBJ2-2 | . | TRBV27 | TGTGCCAGCAGTTTCTGGAGGGGTGGGGCCGGGGAGCTGTTTTTT | CASSFWRGGAGELFF
. | TRBJ2-5 | once | TRBV5-1 | TGCGCCAGCAGCTTCTCCAGGGGTTGGGAGACCCAGTACTTC | CASSFSRGWETQYF
TRBD1 | TRBJ1-1 | . | TRBV5-1 | TGCGCCAGCAGCTTGGAGGGGACAGCTCGGAACACTGAAGCTTTCTTT | CASSLEGTARNTEAFF
TRBD1 | TRBJ1-1 | . | TRBV2 | TGTGCCACCCGGGACAGCCTAGGCGGTGACACTGAAGCTTTCTTT | CATRDSLGGDTEAFF
. | TRBJ2-5 | . | TRBV5-1 | TGCGCCAGCAGCTTGGGCGGGTCTGGAAAGGAGACCCAGTACTTC | CASSLGGSGKETQYF